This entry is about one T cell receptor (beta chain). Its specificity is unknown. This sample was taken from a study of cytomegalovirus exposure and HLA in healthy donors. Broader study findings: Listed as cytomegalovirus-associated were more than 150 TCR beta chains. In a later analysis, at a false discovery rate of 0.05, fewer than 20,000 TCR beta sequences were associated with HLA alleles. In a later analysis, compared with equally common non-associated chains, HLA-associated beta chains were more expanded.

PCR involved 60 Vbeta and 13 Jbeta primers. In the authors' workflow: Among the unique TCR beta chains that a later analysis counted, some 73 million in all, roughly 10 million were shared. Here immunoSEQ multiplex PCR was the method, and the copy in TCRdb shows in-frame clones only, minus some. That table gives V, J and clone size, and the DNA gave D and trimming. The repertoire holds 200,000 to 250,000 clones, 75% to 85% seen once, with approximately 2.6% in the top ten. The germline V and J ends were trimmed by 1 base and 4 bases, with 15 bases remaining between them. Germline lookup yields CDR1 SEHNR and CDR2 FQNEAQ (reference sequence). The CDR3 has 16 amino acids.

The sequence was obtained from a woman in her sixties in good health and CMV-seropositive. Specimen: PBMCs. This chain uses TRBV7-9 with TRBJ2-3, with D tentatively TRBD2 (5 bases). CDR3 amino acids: CASSLVAAGWADTQYF. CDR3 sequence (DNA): TGTGCCAGCAGCTTAGTCGCCGCGGGCTGGGCAGATACGCAGTATTTT.